Shown below are 21 T cell receptor beta chains from a single sample sequenced in a study of human CD8 memory T cell subsets. TPEX cells were exhausted-like CCR7+ PD-1+ TIGIT+ early memory CD8+ T cells. Libraries targeted TCR beta using 5' RACE with UMIs. From its re-call of the 5' RACE reads, TCRdb lists each CDR3 protein once, without DNA. Its table records about 6,500 distinct CDR3 sequences. The material sequenced was CD8+ T cells from PBMCs. These TCRs come from a human donor in good health.

The CDR3 sequence is CASSAKPFVVEQFF. The genes are TRBV27 and TRBJ2-1. The CDR3 runs to 14 residues. CDR1 MNHEY and CDR2 SMNVEV come from the germline V gene (reference sequence).

The genes are TRBV15 and TRBJ2-1; TCRdb's D gene call, TRBD2, goes unchecked for lack of DNA. CDR3 size: 15 residues. The germline gives CDR1 LNHNV, CDR2 YYDKDF (reference sequence). CDR3 sequence: CATSMTSATYNEQFF.

V is TRBV18 and J is TRBJ2-3. Per the germline V gene, CDR1 is KGHSH and CDR2 is LQKENI. The CDR3 spans 14 residues. The CDR3 loop reads CASSPSGSADTQYF.

Considering frequency, this clonotype is medium-sized. The chain uses TRBV10-3 and TRBJ2-1; TCRdb calls TRBD1, which cannot be checked without DNA. CDR1 and CDR2 (germline): ENHRY, SYGVKD. CDR3 size: 12 residues. CDR3 sequence reads: CATGASYNEQFF.

The chain combines TRBV5-1 with TRBJ2-7; no DNA is available, so the TRBD1 call from TCRdb remains unchecked. The germline CDR1 and CDR2 sequences are SGHRS and YFSETQ. This CDR3 region has 13 residues. This CDR3 is CASRPTGDGEQYF.

The chain carries TRBV15 and TRBJ2-1. The CDR3 totals 11 residues. Germline V lookup: CDR1 LNHNV, CDR2 YYDKDF (reference sequence). This CDR3 reads CATREFNEQFF. Together with reference TRBV15 and TRBJ2-1, the CDR3 gives the full variable domain: DAMVIQNPRYQVTQFGKPVTLSCSQTLNHNVMYWYQQKSSQAPKLLFHYYDKDFNNEADTPDNFQSRRPNTSFCFLDIRSPGLGDTAMYLCATREFNEQFFGPGTRLTVL.

This clonotype shows up as medium-sized (0.01 to 0.1%) by frequency. CDR3: CSVQVGAGNIQYF. The chain joins TRBV20-1 to TRBJ2-4; without DNA, the TCRdb call of TRBD1 cannot be checked. Germline loops: CDR1 DFQATT, CDR2 SNEGSKA (reference sequence). The CDR3 has 13 residues.

The V call is TRBV20-1, the J call TRBJ1-1. This CDR3 comprises 11 residues. Per the germline V gene, CDR1 is DFQATT and CDR2 is SNEGSKA (reference sequence). CDR3 sequence: CSAKTPTEAFF.

The J gene is TRBJ2-7, the V gene TRBV15; there is no DNA to check the TCRdb D call of TRBD1. Germline CDR1 reads LNHNV; CDR2 reads YYDKDF (reference sequence). CDR3 length equals 15 residues. The chain's CDR3 is CATSPRTGEKDEQYF.

J is TRBJ2-3 and V is TRBV5-4; the TCRdb call, TRBD1, lacks DNA for checking. CDR1 SGHNT and CDR2 YYREEE come from the germline V gene (reference sequence). CDR3 size: 14 residues. CDR3 loop: CASSLGALTDTQYF.

The J gene is TRBJ1-5, the V gene TRBV21-1. TRBV21-1 constitutes a pseudogene. The CDR3 is made up of 15 amino acids. The CDR3 is CASKVAGRGNQPQHF.

The chain joins TRBV2 to TRBJ2-7. The CDR3 is 17 amino acids. Germline values: CDR1 SNHLY, CDR2 FYNNEI. CDR3 protein: CASSEGRQKPDPYEQYF.

This clonotype ranks as medium-sized (0.01 to 0.1%) in terms of frequency. The chain is built from TRBV5-1 and TRBJ2-3; the D gene TCRdb calls, TRBD2, cannot be checked with no DNA. Per germline, CDR1 SGHRS and CDR2 YFSETQ. CDR3 length equals 15 residues. CDR3 sequence reads: CASSLAAGGPDTQYF.

Its frequency marks this clonotype as medium-sized. The chain couples TRBV4-2 to TRBJ1-5. Germline CDR1 is LGHNA and CDR2 is YNFKEQ. The CDR3 consists of 13 residues. The CDR3 spells CASSLSSGQPQHF.

Frequency places this clonotype as medium-sized. J is TRBJ2-4 and V is TRBV6-6; TCRdb picks TRBD1, but there is no DNA to check that call. Germline V gene lookup returns CDR1 MNHNY and CDR2 SVGAGI (reference sequence). CDR3 size: 17 residues. This CDR3 is CASSLRYRGAAKNIQYF.

The rearrangement joins TRBV11-3 to TRBJ2-2; without DNA, the TCRdb call of TRBD1 cannot be checked. The CDR3 is made up of 12 amino acids. Germline V CDR1 and CDR2: SGHNT, YENEEA. The CDR3 loop is CASSQGYGELFF.

By frequency, this clonotype is medium-sized. V and J are TRBV5-1 and TRBJ2-1; with no DNA, the TCRdb D assignment of TRBD2 cannot be verified. The CDR3 length is 16 residues. Germline CDR1 reads SGHRS; CDR2 reads YFSETQ. The CDR3 spells CASSLEASGNSGEQFF.

The rearrangement joins TRBV10-2 to TRBJ2-7; TCRdb picks TRBD1, but there is no DNA to check that call. The CDR3 sequence is 12 residues long. Germline V gene data show CDR1 as WSHSY and CDR2 as SAAADI. The CDR3 spells CASSDPGNEQYF.

The chain is built from TRBV28 and TRBJ2-3. This CDR3 spans 13 amino acids. Germline CDR1 is MDHEN and CDR2 is SYDVKM. CDR3 residues: CASRRRDTDTQYF.

The rearrangement links TRBV2 to TRBJ2-3; there is no DNA to check the TCRdb D call of TRBD2. Germline V gene sequence: CDR1 SNHLY, CDR2 FYNNEI. The CDR3 spans 16 residues. The CDR3 sequence: CASSAGTSSSTDTQYF. Combining the CDR3 with reference TRBV2 and TRBJ2-3 gives the whole variable domain EPEVTQTPSHQVTQMGQEVILRCVPISNHLYFYWYRQILGQKVEFLVSFYNNEISEKSEIFDDQFSVERPDGSNFTLKIRSTKLEDSAMYFCASSAGTSSSTDTQYFGPGTRLTVL.

The V call is TRBV7-2, the J call TRBJ2-5; TCRdb lists TRBD2, though no DNA is available to test this call. Germline V gene data show CDR1 as SGHTA and CDR2 as FQGNSA. The CDR3 totals 15 residues. CDR3 sequence reads: CASSLGVTREETQYF.